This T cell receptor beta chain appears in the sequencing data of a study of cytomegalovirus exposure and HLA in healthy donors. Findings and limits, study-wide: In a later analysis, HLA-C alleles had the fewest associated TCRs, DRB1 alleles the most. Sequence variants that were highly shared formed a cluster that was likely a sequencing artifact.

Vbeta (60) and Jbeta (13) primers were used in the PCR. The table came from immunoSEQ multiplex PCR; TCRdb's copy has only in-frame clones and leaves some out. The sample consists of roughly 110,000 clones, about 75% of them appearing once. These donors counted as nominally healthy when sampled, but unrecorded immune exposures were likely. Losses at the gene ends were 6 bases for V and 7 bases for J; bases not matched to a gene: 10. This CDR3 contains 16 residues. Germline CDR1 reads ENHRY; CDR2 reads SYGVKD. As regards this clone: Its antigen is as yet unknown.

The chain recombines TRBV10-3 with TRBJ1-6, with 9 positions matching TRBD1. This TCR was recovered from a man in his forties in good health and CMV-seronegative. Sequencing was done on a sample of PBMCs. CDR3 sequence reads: CAIRKTGGAPNSPLHF. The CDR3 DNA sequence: TGTGCCATCAGGAAGACAGGGGGGGCCCCGAATTCACCCCTCCACTTT.